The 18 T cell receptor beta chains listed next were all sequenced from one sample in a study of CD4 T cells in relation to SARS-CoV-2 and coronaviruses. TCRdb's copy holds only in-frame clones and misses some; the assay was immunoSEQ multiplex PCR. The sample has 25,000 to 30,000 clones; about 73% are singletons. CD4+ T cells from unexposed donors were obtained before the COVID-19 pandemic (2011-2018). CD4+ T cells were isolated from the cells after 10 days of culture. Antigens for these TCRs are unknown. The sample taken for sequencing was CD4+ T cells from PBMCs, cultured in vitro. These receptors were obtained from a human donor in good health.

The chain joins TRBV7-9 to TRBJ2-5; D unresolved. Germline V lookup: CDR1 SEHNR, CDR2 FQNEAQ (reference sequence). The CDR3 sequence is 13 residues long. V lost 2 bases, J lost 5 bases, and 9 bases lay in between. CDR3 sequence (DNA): TGTGCCAGCAGCTTATTATTAGGCGAGACCCAGTACTTC. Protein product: CASSLLLGETQYF.

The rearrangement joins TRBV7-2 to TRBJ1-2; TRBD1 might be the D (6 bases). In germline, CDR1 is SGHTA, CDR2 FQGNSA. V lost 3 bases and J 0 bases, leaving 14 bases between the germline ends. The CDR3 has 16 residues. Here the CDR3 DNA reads TGTGCCAGCAGCTTCAGCTGGACAGCGCCTAACTATGGCTACACCTTC. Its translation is CASSFSWTAPNYGYTF. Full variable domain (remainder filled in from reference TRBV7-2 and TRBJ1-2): GAGVSQSPSNKVTEKGKDVELRCDPISGHTALYWYRQSLGQGLEFLIYFQGNSAPDKSGLPSDRFSAERTGGSVSTLTIQRTQQEDSAVYLCASSFSWTAPNYGYTFGSGTRLTVV.

The chain's CDR3 is CACRRSNYGYTF. CDR3 DNA: TGTGCCTGCCGGAGATCTAACTATGGCTACACCTTC. V and J are TRBV30 and TRBJ1-2, with D unclear. V lost 6 bases and J 0 bases, leaving 8 bases between the germline ends. This CDR3 has 12 residues. Per germline, CDR1 GTSNPN and CDR2 SVGIG (reference sequence).

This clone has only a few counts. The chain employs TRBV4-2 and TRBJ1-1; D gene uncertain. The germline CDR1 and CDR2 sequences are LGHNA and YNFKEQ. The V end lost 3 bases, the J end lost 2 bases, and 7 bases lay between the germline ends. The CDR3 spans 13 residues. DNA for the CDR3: TGTGCCAGCAGCCACAAGGAAAACACTGAAGCTTTCTTT. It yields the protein CASSHKENTEAFF.

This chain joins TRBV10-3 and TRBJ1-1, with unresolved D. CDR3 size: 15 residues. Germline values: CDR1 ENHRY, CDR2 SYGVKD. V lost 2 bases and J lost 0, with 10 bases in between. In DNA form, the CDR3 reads TGTGCCATCAGTGAGGGTTCAGGAATGAACACTGAAGCTTTCTTT. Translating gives CAISEGSGMNTEAFF.

The CDR3, as DNA: TGCAGTGCTAGTAATTTACAAACAGGGGCCTACGAGCAGTACTTC. It encodes CSASNLQTGAYEQYF. V and J are TRBV20-1 and TRBJ2-7, with 7 bases matching TRBD1. Germline V gives CDR1 DFQATT, CDR2 SNEGSKA (reference sequence). The CDR3 covers 15 residues. The V gene end was trimmed by 3 bases and the J gene end by 2 bases; junction bases not matched to a gene: 10.

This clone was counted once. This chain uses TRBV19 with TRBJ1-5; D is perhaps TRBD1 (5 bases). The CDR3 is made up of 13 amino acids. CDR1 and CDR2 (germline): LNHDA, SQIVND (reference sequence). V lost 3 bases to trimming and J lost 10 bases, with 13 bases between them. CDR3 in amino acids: CASSMEGPQPQHF. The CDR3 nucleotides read TGTGCCAGTAGTATGGAGGGGCCCCAACCCCAGCATTTT.

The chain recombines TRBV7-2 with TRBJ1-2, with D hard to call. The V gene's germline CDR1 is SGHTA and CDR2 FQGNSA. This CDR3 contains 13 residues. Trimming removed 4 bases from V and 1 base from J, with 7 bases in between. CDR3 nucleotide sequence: TGTGCCAGCAGCTCTTCCCTTAACTATGGCTACACCTTC. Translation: CASSSSLNYGYTF.

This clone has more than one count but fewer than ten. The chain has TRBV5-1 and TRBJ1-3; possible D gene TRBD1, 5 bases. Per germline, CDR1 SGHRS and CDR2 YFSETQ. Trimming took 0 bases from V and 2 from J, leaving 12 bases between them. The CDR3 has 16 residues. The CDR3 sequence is CASSLAQGFPGNTIYF. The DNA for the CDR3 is TGCGCCAGCAGCTTGGCTCAGGGTTTCCCTGGAAACACCATATATTTT.

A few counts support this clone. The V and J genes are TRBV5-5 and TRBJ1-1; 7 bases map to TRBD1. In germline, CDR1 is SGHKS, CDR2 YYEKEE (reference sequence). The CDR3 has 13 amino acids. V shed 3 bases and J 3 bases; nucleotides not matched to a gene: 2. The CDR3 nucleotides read TGTGCCAGCAGCTGGGGACAGCACACTGAAGCTTTCTTT. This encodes CASSWGQHTEAFF.

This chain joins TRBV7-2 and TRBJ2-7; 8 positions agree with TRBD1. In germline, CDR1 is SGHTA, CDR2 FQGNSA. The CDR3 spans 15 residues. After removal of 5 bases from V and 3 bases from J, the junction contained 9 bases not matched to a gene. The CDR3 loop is CASSPRQGWDYEQYF. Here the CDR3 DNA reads TGTGCCAGCAGCCCAAGACAGGGGTGGGACTACGAGCAGTACTTC.

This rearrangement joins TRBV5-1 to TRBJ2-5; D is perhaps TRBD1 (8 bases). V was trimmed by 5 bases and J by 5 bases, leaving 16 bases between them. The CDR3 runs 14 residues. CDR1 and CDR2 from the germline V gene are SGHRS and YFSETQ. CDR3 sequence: CASSTTGGEETQYF. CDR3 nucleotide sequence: TGCGCCAGCAGTACCACAGGGGGGGAGGAGACCCAGTACTTC.

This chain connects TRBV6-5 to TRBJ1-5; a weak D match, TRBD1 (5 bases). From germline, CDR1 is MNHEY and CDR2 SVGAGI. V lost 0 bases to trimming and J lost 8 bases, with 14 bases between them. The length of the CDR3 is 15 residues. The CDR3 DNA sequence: TGTGCCAGCAGTTACTCTCGAATGGGGCCGGAGCCCCAGCATTTT. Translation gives CASSYSRMGPEPQHF.

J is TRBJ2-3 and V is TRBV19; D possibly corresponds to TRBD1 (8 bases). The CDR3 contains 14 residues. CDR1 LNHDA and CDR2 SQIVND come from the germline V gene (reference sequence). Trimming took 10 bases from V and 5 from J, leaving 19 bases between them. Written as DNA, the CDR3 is TGTGCCACCAAGAGACAGGGGAGGGAAGATACGCAGTATTTT. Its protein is CATKRQGREDTQYF. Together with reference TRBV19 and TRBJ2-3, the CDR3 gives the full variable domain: DGGITQSPKYLFRKEGQNVTLSCEQNLNHDAMYWYRQDPGQGLRLIYYSQIVNDFQKGDIAEGYSVSREKKESFPLTVTSAQKNPTAFYLCATKRQGREDTQYFGPGTRLTVL.

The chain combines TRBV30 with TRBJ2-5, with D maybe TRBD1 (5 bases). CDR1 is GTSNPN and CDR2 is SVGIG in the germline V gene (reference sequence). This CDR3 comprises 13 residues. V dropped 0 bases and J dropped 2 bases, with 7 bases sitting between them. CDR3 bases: TGTGCCTGGAGTGTAGGGGTACAAGAGACCCAGTACTTC. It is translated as CAWSVGVQETQYF. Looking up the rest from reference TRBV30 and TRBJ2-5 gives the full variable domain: SQTIHQWPATLVQPVGSPLSLECTVEGTSNPNLYWYRQAAGRGLQLLFYSVGIGQISSEVPQNLSASRPQDRQFILSSKKLLLSDSGFYLCAWSVGVQETQYFGPGTRLLVL.

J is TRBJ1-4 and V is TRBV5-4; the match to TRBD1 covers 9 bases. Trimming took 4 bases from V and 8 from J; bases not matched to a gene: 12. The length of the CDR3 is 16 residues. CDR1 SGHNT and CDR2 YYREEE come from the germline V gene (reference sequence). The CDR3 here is CASSRSRGQGGEKLFF. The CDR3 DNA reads TGTGCCAGCAGCCGGAGTAGGGGACAGGGAGGAGAAAAACTGTTTTTT.

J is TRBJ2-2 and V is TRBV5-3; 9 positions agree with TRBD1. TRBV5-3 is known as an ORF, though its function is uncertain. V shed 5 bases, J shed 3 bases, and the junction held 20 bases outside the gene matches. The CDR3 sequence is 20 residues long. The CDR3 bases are TGTGCCAGAAGACTCTCGGTGGCGGGCGGGACAGGGACCTACACCGGGGAGCTGTTTTTT. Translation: CARRLSVAGGTGTYTGELFF.

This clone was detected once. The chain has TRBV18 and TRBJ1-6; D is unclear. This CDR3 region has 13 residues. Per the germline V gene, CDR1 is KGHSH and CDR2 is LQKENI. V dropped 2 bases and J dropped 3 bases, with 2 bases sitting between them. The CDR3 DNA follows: TGTGCCAGCTCACCAGACTATAATTCACCCCTCCACTTT. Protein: CASSPDYNSPLHF.